This T cell receptor (beta chain) was sequenced during a study of shared clonotypes between healthy human individuals. Looked up from germline, CDR1 is MDHEN and CDR2 is SYDVKM. Trimming left V 7 bases short and J 5 bases short, with 11 bases between. The CDR3 extends over 12 amino acids. TCRdb's copy holds only in-frame clones and misses some; the assay was immunoSEQ multiplex PCR. The sample lists 2 million to 2.5 million clones, about 92% occurring once. The naive CD8 subset, CD45RO-negative cells positively selected for CCR7, excluded terminally differentiated effector memory CD45RA+ cells. The sample consisted of naive CD8+ T cells from PBMCs. The chain recombines TRBV28 with TRBJ1-1, with D hard to call. This TCR was sampled from a man aged 18 to 29 in good health. Some clones in this sample may be carry-over from other donors' samples. For the CDR3, the DNA is TGTGCCAGCAACGGGGAAGGGACTGAAGCTTTCTTT. As protein: CASNGEGTEAFF. Full variable domain (missing parts from reference TRBV28 and TRBJ1-1): DVKVTQSSRYLVKRTGEKVFLECVQDMDHENMFWYRQDPGLGLRLIYFSYDVKMKEKGDIPEGYSVSREKKERFSLILESASTNQTSMYLCASNGEGTEAFFGQGTRLTVV.